This T cell receptor beta chain was recovered during a study of cytomegalovirus exposure and HLA in healthy donors (dated by TCRdb to the late 2010s). Some background on the complete study: According to a later analysis, the approximately 120 validation repertoires were produced on the same platform as the roughly 700 repertoires of the first cohort. The study aimed to test whether cataloging public T cell receptors could reveal signatures of past pathogen exposure. Besides the first cohort of about 730 subjects, a separate validation cohort made up of over 95 different subjects was used. To predict cytomegalovirus infection status, the study combined high-throughput TCR immunosequencing, statistical association of individual TCRs with disease status, and machine learning.

From a lookup of the germline V gene, CDR1 and CDR2 are MDHEN and SYDVKM. The CDR3 measures 16 amino acids from cysteine to phenylalanine. CDR3 DNA only is kept here, 48 bases in frame from base 1. V lost 5 bases and J lost 0 bases, and the count of bases not matched to a germline gene is 5. Comments on this clone: It has no known antigen specificity. No base qualities exist here, and no much larger clone lies one base off it.

Separate from the approximately 670-subject first cohort, the validation cohort of about 120 subjects was the group to which the donors belonged. The paper's findings and limits, for the study overall: A later analysis had no HLA typing for the validation cohort, so co-occurrence there was scored across all 110 or so repertoires. In the study, roughly 160 TCR beta chains were listed as associated with cytomegalovirus. In vitro tests confirmed that a few of the cytomegalovirus-associated TCR beta chains recognize cytomegalovirus antigens. While some public TCRs were present in many individuals, most TCR sequences turned up only very rarely across donors. The authors suggested that the approach could potentially be extended to other disease states and immunological phenotypes. The classifier was reported to diagnose cytomegalovirus status with high specificity and sensitivity in both the original cohort and the validation cohort. In a later analysis, TCRs clustered in the first cohort were found to also tend to co-occur in the 120 or so validation repertoires, with 94% of cluster scores above 0.

Library method: the immunoSEQ multiplex PCR assay. In the authors' own workflow: A statistical classification framework was built for diagnosing cytomegalovirus status from the catalog of TCR beta chain sequences. The table was pulled from immuneACCESS by TCRdb, which kept in-frame rearrangements only. Such tables lose some clones; where checked, under half of the loss comes from unresolved V genes, and the rest has no known cause. That table supplies the V and J calls and clone size; D and trimming were determined from the DNA. The sample table lists 200,000 to 250,000 clones, 87% of them with a count of one. The ten most abundant clones make up roughly 2% of the sample.

Input material: PBMCs. The V and J genes are TRBV28 and TRBJ2-2, and 8 junctional nucleotides match TRBD2. This TCR was sampled from a woman under 30 in good health and CMV-seropositive. The nucleotides read TGTGCCAGCAGTACCTCTAGCGGGTCGAACACCGGGGAGCTGTTTTTT. This gives the protein CASSTSSGSNTGELFF.